This passage covers 2 T cell receptor beta chains from one sample sequenced in a study of regulatory T cells in long-lasting Graves disease. The time point: persistent/refractory GD, antithyroid drugs over 5 years with positive TRAb. There was RNA extracted from PBMCs, and the TCR library was made from it. TCR beta libraries were built with iRepertoire HTBI primers and Arm-PCR of CDR3 regions. A single record per CDR3 protein comes from TCRdb applying MiXCR to the multiplex PCR reads. The sample shows roughly 700,000 distinct CDR3 sequences, 30% of them seen only once. The source was peripheral blood mononuclear cells (PBMCs), collected when the disease was refractory, from a patient treated with antithyroid drugs. These receptor sequences come from a female donor with Graves disease.

This clonotype was seen a few times. The chain links TRBV18 to TRBJ2-7; 10 bases fit TRBD2. Germline CDR1 KGHSH, CDR2 LQKENI. The V segment lost 4 bases and the J segment 4 bases; nucleotides outside the gene matches: 7. This CDR3 is built from 15 residues. DNA for the CDR3: TGTGCCAGCTCACTGCCTAGCGGGAGTTTTTACGAGCAGTACTTC. It yields the protein CASSLPSGSFYEQYF. The complete variable domain, with remaining parts taken from reference TRBV18 and TRBJ2-7, reads NAGVMQNPRHLVRRRGQEARLRCSPMKGHSHVYWYRQLPEEGLKFMVYLQKENIIDESGMPKERFSAEFPKEGPSILRIQQVVRGDSAAYFCASSLPSGSFYEQYFGPGTRLTVT.

In its sample, this clonotype was seen a few times. The CDR3 sequence: CASTMRFNTGELFF. The CDR3 nucleotides read TGTGCCAGCACGATGAGGTTTAACACCGGGGAGCTGTTTTTT. The J gene is TRBJ2-2, the V gene TRBV2; D gene unclear. The CDR3 has 14 residues. CDR1 is SNHLY, CDR2 FYNNEI, per germline. V was clipped by 7 bases and J by 2 bases, with 11 bases between them.